This entry is about one T cell receptor beta chain. The germline CDR1 and CDR2 sequences are LNHDA and SQIVND (reference sequence). Trimming cost V 5 bases and J 1 base; bases outside gene matches: 4. The CDR3 is 15 amino acids. The data are from a study of blood T cell repertoires in COVID-19. Study-wide background: COVID-19 samples collected from the United States, Italy and Spain covered acute and convalescent phases. PBMCs, B-cell-depleted T cells, or T cells provided the cDNA or gDNA that made up the material.

Authors' processing steps: Amplification with reference gene primers provided the estimates of nucleated cell counts. Produced via immunoSEQ multiplex PCR; TCRdb's table is partial and in-frame only. The D gene and trimming were derived from the DNA, and the V and J assignments and clone size from that table. The sample yields about 120,000 clones, over 75% seen once. The TCR originated in a woman at least 80 years old with acute or convalescent COVID-19. Sequenced material: peripheral blood. The rearrangement links TRBV19 to TRBJ1-5, with TRBD1 matching 8 bases. In nucleotides, the CDR3 is TGTGCCAGTAGTGCCAGGGGGCGAAGCAATCAGCCCCAGCATTTT. Translating it yields CASSARGRSNQPQHF.